The 7 T cell receptor beta chains listed next were all sequenced from one sample in a study of blood T cells in healthy people across ages. PCR was performed a second time for about 6 to 12 cycles using a sample-barcoded 5' primer and a J-beta primer mix. MiXCR, applied by TCRdb to the 5' RACE reads, yields one record per CDR3 protein. The sample lists hundreds of thousands of distinct CDR3 sequences, 36% occurring once. The sequenced material came from blood. The receptors originated from a man aged 18 to 29 in good health.

This chain connects TRBV3-1 to TRBJ1-1; D unresolved. The length of the CDR3 is 16 residues. V was pared by 7 bases and J by 1 base, with 19 bases between. Germline V gene lookup returns CDR1 LGHDT and CDR2 YNNKEL (reference sequence). DNA of the CDR3: TGTGCCAGCACCCCCATGGTAGAGCCCTCGAACACTGAAGCTTTCTTT. Protein: CASTPMVEPSNTEAFF.

This chain uses TRBV11-2 with TRBJ2-7, with D maybe TRBD1 (6 bases). CDR1 and CDR2 (germline): SGHAT, FQNNGV. This CDR3 region has 14 residues. The germline V and J ends were trimmed by 4 bases and 6 bases, with 16 bases remaining between them. The CDR3 nucleotides read TGTGCCAGCAGCTCCGTACAGGGTTCTGGCGAGCAGTACTTC. Protein: CASSSVQGSGEQYF.

This chain joins TRBV7-3 and TRBJ1-2; maybe TRBD1 (6 bases). Germline CDR1 SGHTA, CDR2 FQGTGA. The CDR3 sequence is 15 residues long. Trimming pared 5 bases from V and 5 bases from J, leaving 18 bases between. The CDR3 region has the DNA TGTGCCAGCAGCCGGACCGGGACAAACTATTATGGCTACACCTTC. The encoded protein is CASSRTGTNYYGYTF.

This clonotype came up a few times. V is TRBV3-1 and J is TRBJ2-2; no reliable D call. The germline V gene has CDR1 LGHDT and CDR2 YNNKEL (reference sequence). The ends were cut back, 4 bases at V and 1 base at J, with 13 bases in the middle. This CDR3 spans 16 amino acids. The CDR3 protein is CASSPKARLNTGELFF. Written as DNA, the CDR3 is TGTGCCAGCAGCCCCAAGGCCCGGCTGAACACCGGGGAGCTGTTTTTT.

As concerns this clonotype: A clone one base away is much larger, so this may be a read error. The chain joins TRBV6-2 or TRBV6-3 to TRBJ2-3; no clear D gene. Trimming removed 11 bases from V and 2 bases from J, with 17 bases in between. This CDR3 is 14 amino acids long. The germline gives CDR1 MNHEY, CDR2 SVGEGT. CDR3 region: CAGTKLEPTDTQYF. DNA for the CDR3: TGTGCCGGCACCAAACTGGAGCCCACAGATACGCAGTATTTT.

This clonotype was detected many times. V gene TRBV12-3 or TRBV12-4 combines with J gene TRBJ1-6, with D perhaps TRBD1 (5 bases). Trimming removed 4 bases at V and 1 base at J, with 20 bases between. The CDR3 spans 19 residues. CDR3 nucleotides: TGTGCCAGCAGTTCGACCGGGACCGAGGGCTGGTCCTATAATTCACCCCTCCACTTT. Amino acid sequence: CASSSTGTEGWSYNSPLHF.

This clonotype was observed a handful of times. The rearrangement links TRBV5-1 to TRBJ2-5, with 8 bases that match TRBD2. The CDR3 runs 16 residues. Looked up from germline, CDR1 is SGHRS and CDR2 is YFSETQ. J was trimmed by 1 base and V by 0 bases; bases with no gene match: 5. CDR3 DNA: TGCGCCAGCAGCTTGGCTGACGGGGGGGGCCAAGAGACCCAGTACTTC. Translation gives CASSLADGGGQETQYF.